This T cell receptor (beta chain) came from a study of T cells in Graves' hyperthyroidism and ophthalmopathy. Amplification of TCR beta CDR3 regions used RNA as the template. HTBI primers drove first-round RT-PCR of the TCR CDR3. One entry per CDR3 protein, called by TCRdb with MiXCR from the multiplex PCR reads. The sample comprises roughly 580,000 distinct CDR3 sequences, approximately 15% of which are singletons, and more than 4.5% rests with the top ten. This clonotype was seen ten or more times. Sequenced sample: blood. The sequence came from a woman younger than 45 with Graves' hyperthyroidism that later progressed to Graves' ophthalmopathy.

The CDR3 reads CASSRQDTEAFF. The CDR3 DNA sequence: TGTGCCAGCAGCCGACAGGACACTGAAGCTTTCTTT. The J gene is TRBJ1-1, the V gene TRBV3-1, with a weak D call TRBD1 (6 bases). The CDR3 sequence is 12 residues long. CDR1 LGHDT and CDR2 YNNKEL come from the germline V gene (reference sequence). Trimming left V 4 bases short and J 3 bases short, with 6 bases between.